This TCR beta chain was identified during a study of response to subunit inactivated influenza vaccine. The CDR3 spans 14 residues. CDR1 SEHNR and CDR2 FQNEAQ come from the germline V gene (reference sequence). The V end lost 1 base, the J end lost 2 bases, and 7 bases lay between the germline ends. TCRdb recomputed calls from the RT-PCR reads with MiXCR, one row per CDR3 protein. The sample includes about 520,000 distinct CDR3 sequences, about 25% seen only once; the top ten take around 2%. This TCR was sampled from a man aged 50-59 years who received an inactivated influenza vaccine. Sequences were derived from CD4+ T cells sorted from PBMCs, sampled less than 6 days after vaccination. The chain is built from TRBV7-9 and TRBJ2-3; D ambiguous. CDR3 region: CASSLGHATDTQYF. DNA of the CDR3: TGTGCCAGCAGCTTAGGACACGCCACAGATACGCAGTATTTT.